These 6 T cell receptor beta chains originate from one sample sequenced in a study of control samples from healthy donors and cancer patients. Assay: immunoSEQ multiplex PCR; the TCRdb copy retains only in-frame clones and omits some. This repertoire shows roughly 94,000 clones, roughly 84% found once; its top ten account for about 38%. The sequenced sample consisted of PBMCs. These receptors were collected from a man between 65 and 79 years old with lung cancer.

This chain joins TRBV7-6 and TRBJ2-3; 7 bases match TRBD1. Germline V gene data show CDR1 as SGHVS and CDR2 as FNYEAQ. This CDR3 has 16 amino acids. The junction had 8 bases not matched to a gene; V was cut back by 5 bases and J by 0 bases. CDR3 sequence: CASSNRQGRSTDTQYF. DNA for the CDR3: TGTGCCAGCAGCAACAGACAGGGAAGGAGCACAGATACGCAGTATTTT.

The V call is TRBV4-2, the J call TRBJ2-3, with 9 bases lining up with TRBD2. CDR1 is LGHNA and CDR2 is YNFKEQ in the germline V gene. This CDR3 contains 16 residues. Trimming cost V 2 bases and J 1 base; bases outside gene matches: 4. CDR3 loop: CASSQNSGGRTDTQYF. The DNA of the CDR3 is TGTGCCAGCAGCCAAAACAGCGGGGGGCGCACAGATACGCAGTATTTT.

V is TRBV19 and J is TRBJ2-5; no clear D. CDR3 length equals 14 residues. V was trimmed by 0 bases and J by 7 bases, leaving 12 bases between them. CDR1 is LNHDA and CDR2 is SQIVND in the germline V gene (reference sequence). CDR3: CASSIEASIGTQYF. Written as DNA, the CDR3 is TGTGCCAGTAGTATAGAGGCCAGTATAGGGACCCAGTACTTC.

The sample holds a few counts of this clone. This sequence joins TRBV7-3 and TRBJ1-1, with D perhaps matching TRBD1 (5 bases). The V end lost 3 bases, the J end lost 5 bases, and 16 bases lay between the germline ends. This CDR3 is built from 15 residues. Germline CDR1 reads SGHTA; CDR2 reads FQGTGA. CDR3 nucleotide sequence: TGTGCCAGCAGCTTCCGGGACCCTTTCGGAACTGAAGCTTTCTTT. It encodes CASSFRDPFGTEAFF.

The V call is TRBV6-5, the J call TRBJ2-7, with 7 bases matching TRBD1. The CDR3 contains 14 residues. The V and J ends lost 4 bases and 0 bases, in that order; junction bases with no gene match: 3. CDR1 MNHEY and CDR2 SVGAGI come from the germline V gene. The CDR3 loop reads CASSSTGFSYEQYF. The CDR3 DNA is TGTGCCAGCAGTTCGACAGGGTTCTCCTACGAGCAGTACTTC.

The V call is TRBV6-2 or TRBV6-3, the J call TRBJ1-2; the D is unclear. V was trimmed by 0 bases and J by 2 bases, leaving 10 bases between them. Germline V gene data show CDR1 as MNHEY and CDR2 as SVGEGT. The CDR3 consists of 15 residues. CDR3 loop: CASSYSSTANYGYTF. Here the CDR3 DNA reads TGTGCCAGCAGTTACTCGTCGACCGCCAACTATGGCTACACCTTC.